This T cell receptor (beta chain) was profiled in a study of blood T cell repertoires in COVID-19. V was shortened by 4 bases and J by 9 bases, with 13 bases between the two germline ends. CDR3 length: 13 residues. Germline V CDR1 and CDR2: SEHNR, FQNEAQ (reference sequence). Sequenced by immunoSEQ multiplex PCR; TCRdb stores in-frame clones only, minus some. The sample shows 130,000 to 150,000 clones, 87% of them seen only once. The genes are TRBV7-9 and TRBJ2-1; D gene unclear. This receptor was taken from a man in his sixties who had recovered from COVID-19. The sample taken for sequencing was PBMCs or T cells enriched from blood (not recorded which). The CDR3 nucleotides are TGTGCCAGCAGCTCTAGTCGCGTGGTTGAGCAGTTCTTC. Its protein product is CASSSSRVVEQFF.